The clone carrying this T cell receptor beta chain was picked up one time. The data were obtained in a study of T cell responses to AZD1222 COVID-19 vaccine. Assay: immunoSEQ multiplex PCR; the TCRdb copy retains only in-frame clones and omits some. In the table there are some 160,000 clones, 85% to 95% of which are singletons. Germline CDR1 reads MNHEY; CDR2 reads SMNVEV (reference sequence). The CDR3 extends over 16 amino acids. Trimming pared 5 bases from V and 0 bases from J, leaving 11 bases between. This chain uses TRBV27 with TRBJ1-6; D remains unclear. Sequencing used peripheral blood, obtained on day 0 of AZD1222 vaccination. The TCR was taken from an adult in good health. The CDR3 nucleotides are TGTGCCAGCAGTGGCGACCGGAGCTCCTATAATTCACCCCTCCACTTT. Amino acids: CASSGDRSSYNSPLHF.